The present entry profiles one T cell receptor (beta chain) with its context. Antigen: not known. The data stem from a study of cytomegalovirus exposure and HLA in healthy donors. Study outcomes and limitations: Several of the most significant clusters appeared linked to common viral pathogens, based on a later analysis. Previous analysis showed most TCR beta V segments were productive about 87% or about 30% of the time. Cytomegalovirus status, reportedly, was diagnosed with high specificity and sensitivity by the classifier. What was likely a sequencing artifact was a cluster of highly shared sequence variants.

The primer mix had 60 Vbeta and 13 Jbeta primers. The method was immunoSEQ multiplex PCR; TCRdb's version includes in-frame clones alone and lacks a portion of them. Of 65,000 to 85,000 clones listed, roughly 88% are singletons. This CDR3 has 18 amino acids. The V gene's germline CDR1 is SEHNR and CDR2 FQNEAQ (reference sequence). V dropped 4 bases and J dropped 5; count of bases not matched to a gene: 12. The chain employs TRBV7-9 and TRBJ2-7; the match to TRBD2 covers 15 bases. The sample taken for sequencing was PBMCs. The clonotype originates from a woman in her twenties or thirties in good health and CMV-seronegative. The CDR3 DNA reads TGTGCCAGCAGCTCTGTCGGACTAGCGGGAGGGCCCCGCCACGAGCAGTACTTC. It codes for CASSSVGLAGGPRHEQYF.